The rows below give T cell receptor beta chains drawn from one sample of a study of CD8 T cells in Susac syndrome. Each CDR3 protein gets one entry after TCRdb re-called the immunoSEQ multiplex PCR reads with MiXCR. The sample consists of roughly 52,000 distinct CDR3 sequences, 85% to 95% of them appearing once. Sequenced material: CD8+ T cells from PBMCs. These receptors all stem from a human donor with Susac syndrome. The CDR3 runs from the conserved cysteine through the conserved F or W. Fields, in order: V gene, CDR3 protein.

>TRBV9
CASSPNAPTTRSGYTF
>TRBV13
CASSQTWNTGELFF
>TRBV12-3/TRBV12-4
CASSPMGVNEQFF
>TRBV6-5
CASSYLGSKEKLFF
>TRBV4-2
CASNQLAGGLNTGELFF
>TRBV12-3/TRBV12-4
CASRTGFFGYTF
>TRBV13
CASTGSGTEAFF
>TRBV29-1
CSVGASGGSFYNEQFF
>TRBV5-4
CASSPGQGMGLYEQYF
>TRBV5-4
CASSLEGLAGFQETQYF
>TRBV30
CAWSAYVSDTNYGYTF
>TRBV3-1
CASSLRSTGANVLTF
>TRBV20-1
CSALSPKGYTF
>TRBV9
CASSVDYNYEQYF
>TRBV30
CAWDPGQGNTGELFF
>TRBV4-3
CASSQEWETASPLHF
>TRBV7-9
CASSLAGNSYQPQHF
>TRBV7-9
CASSLTDGSPLHF
>TRBV7-9
CASSLPRNEQFF
>TRBV13
CASSTLAGATLYNEQFF
>TRBV12-3/TRBV12-4
CASRDGGSEQFF
>TRBV5-6
CASSLYASEQFF
>TRBV12-3/TRBV12-4
CASSWGQGNQPQHF
>TRBV27
CASSLYPRGPKNIQYF
>TRBV14
CASGLGQWQFF
>TRBV6-5
CASSSSGGSYNEQFF
>TRBV5-4
CASSLVEGANIQYF
>TRBV5-6
CASSLGTGPQYF
>TRBV29-1
CSVLGTVEMNTEAFF
>TRBV29-1
CSAQGRNEQFF
>TRBV20-1
CSAYSTGVRYGYTF
>TRBV30
CAWTPGSWSKNIQYF
>TRBV12-5
CASGLVGLAGDVTEFF
>TRBV24-1
CATSGGETQYF
>TRBV6-2/TRBV6-3
CASSHVREESNQPQHF
>TRBV7-9
CASSQANYGYTF
>TRBV12-3/TRBV12-4
CASYWGTEAFF
>TRBV27
CASSYHSEGINTGELFF
>TRBV28
CASRSSGGTRGWETQYF
>TRBV28
CASTSGTRGYEQFF
>TRBV18
CASSPRGPGWQETQYF
>TRBV12-3/TRBV12-4
CASSETGWSTEAFF
>TRBV12-3/TRBV12-4
CASRPGTGVIQPQHF
>TRBV9
CASSSLRGISRETQYF
>TRBV13
CASSEGQGAFSGNTIYF
>TRBV9
CASSEGNRMNTEAFF
>TRBV9
CASSPPGQLYEQYF
>TRBV25-1
CASSESYTGELFF